A selection of T cell receptor beta chains follows, all from one sample in a study of sequential checkpoint blockade in melanoma. Assay: immunoSEQ multiplex PCR; the TCRdb copy retains only in-frame clones and omits some. The table includes around 21,000 clones, 82% detected once. Sequenced material: CD8+ T cells sorted from blood (inferred from file names), taken from a patient given nivolumab and ipilimumab in sequence. These receptor sequences come from a human donor with melanoma. Both conserved end residues are part of each CDR3. The order of the fields is V gene, J gene, D gene, clone size, CDR3 protein, CDR3 DNA. A D gene is named only where the DNA matches it firmly. Clone size is shown for a subset of rows, as once, few, many or a class of expanded clone.

v_call: TRBV7-9
j_call: TRBJ1-1
d_call: -
clone_size: -
cdr3_aa: CASSRGWAEAFF
cdr3_nt: TGTGCCAGCAGCCGGGGATGGGCTGAAGCTTTCTTT

v_call: TRBV7-6
j_call: TRBJ2-7
d_call: -
clone_size: -
cdr3_aa: CASSYAGEQYF
cdr3_nt: TGTGCCAGCAGCTATGCAGGGGAGCAGTACTTC

v_call: TRBV27
j_call: TRBJ1-6
d_call: -
clone_size: -
cdr3_aa: CASTRGYNSPLHF
cdr3_nt: TGTGCCAGCACTCGGGGTTATAATTCACCCCTCCACTTT

v_call: TRBV28
j_call: TRBJ2-7
d_call: TRBD1
clone_size: -
cdr3_aa: CASSLSGTGIHEQYF
cdr3_nt: TGTGCCAGCAGTTTATCCGGGACAGGGATACACGAGCAGTACTTC

v_call: TRBV4-1
j_call: TRBJ1-1
d_call: -
clone_size: -
cdr3_aa: CASSQDVGGYMNTEAFF
cdr3_nt: TGCGCCAGCAGCCAAGACGTTGGGGGGTACATGAACACTGAAGCTTTCTTT

v_call: TRBV9
j_call: TRBJ2-3
d_call: -
clone_size: once
cdr3_aa: CASTLTGGAADTQYF
cdr3_nt: TGTGCCAGCACTCTAACGGGGGGCGCGGCAGATACGCAGTATTTT

v_call: TRBV28
j_call: TRBJ1-1
d_call: -
clone_size: -
cdr3_aa: CASTDRSLNTEAFF
cdr3_nt: TGTGCCAGCACCGACAGGTCGTTGAACACTGAAGCTTTCTTT

v_call: TRBV4-3
j_call: TRBJ1-5
d_call: TRBD1
clone_size: once
cdr3_aa: CASSQDLVKGAQPQHF
cdr3_nt: TGCGCCAGCAGCCAAGATCTAGTGAAGGGGGCCCAGCCCCAGCATTTT

v_call: TRBV6-4
j_call: TRBJ2-5
d_call: -
clone_size: -
cdr3_aa: CKSGSKETQYF
cdr3_nt: TGCAAAAGCGGGTCCAAAGAGACCCAGTACTTC

v_call: TRBV7-9
j_call: TRBJ2-2
d_call: -
clone_size: -
cdr3_aa: CASSPRQSPLLNTGELFF
cdr3_nt: TGTGCCAGCAGCCCTCGACAGTCCCCCCTACTTAACACCGGGGAGCTGTTTTTT

v_call: TRBV6-1
j_call: TRBJ2-7
d_call: -
clone_size: -
cdr3_aa: CASSEAVWEGAYEQYF
cdr3_nt: TGTGCCAGCAGTGAAGCGGTTTGGGAGGGGGCCTACGAGCAGTACTTC

v_call: TRBV7-3
j_call: TRBJ2-2
d_call: -
clone_size: -
cdr3_aa: CASSGNPRGATGELFF
cdr3_nt: TGTGCCAGCAGCGGAAATCCCAGGGGGGCAACCGGGGAGCTGTTTTTT

v_call: TRBV5-4
j_call: TRBJ2-5
d_call: TRBD2
clone_size: -
cdr3_aa: CASRPSGGALETQYF
cdr3_nt: TGTGCCAGCAGACCCAGCGGGGGGGCCCTGGAGACCCAGTACTTC

v_call: TRBV19
j_call: TRBJ2-6
d_call: -
clone_size: -
cdr3_aa: CASSSTRTGANVLTF
cdr3_nt: TGTGCCAGTAGTTCGACACGGACTGGGGCCAACGTCCTGACTTTC

v_call: TRBV11-3
j_call: TRBJ1-2
d_call: -
clone_size: -
cdr3_aa: CASSLAPRNYGYTF
cdr3_nt: TGTGCCAGCAGCTTAGCCCCCAGAAACTATGGCTACACCTTC

v_call: TRBV28
j_call: TRBJ2-7
d_call: -
clone_size: -
cdr3_aa: CASREGSYEQYF
cdr3_nt: TGTGCTTCTCGGGAAGGATCCTACGAGCAGTACTTC

v_call: TRBV6-4
j_call: TRBJ2-3
d_call: TRBD2
clone_size: few
cdr3_aa: CASSDGSGGADTQYF
cdr3_nt: TGTGCCAGCAGTGACGGAAGCGGGGGGGCCGATACGCAGTATTTT

v_call: TRBV7-9
j_call: TRBJ2-3
d_call: -
clone_size: medium-sized
cdr3_aa: CASSQPGTLGDTQYF
cdr3_nt: TGTGCCAGCAGCCAACCCGGGACTCTGGGAGATACGCAGTATTTT

v_call: TRBV5-1
j_call: TRBJ2-2
d_call: TRBD2
clone_size: -
cdr3_aa: CASSGGGTNTGELFF
cdr3_nt: TGCGCCAGCAGCGGCGGGGGAACGAACACCGGGGAGCTGTTTTTT

v_call: TRBV6-5
j_call: TRBJ1-1
d_call: -
clone_size: -
cdr3_aa: CASSYSIQLGPFF
cdr3_nt: TGTGCCAGCAGTTACTCGATCCAATTGGGGCCTTTCTTT

v_call: TRBV21-1
j_call: TRBJ1-5
d_call: -
clone_size: -
cdr3_aa: CASSNGQHQSNQPQHF
cdr3_nt: TGTGCCAGCAGCAACGGACAGCACCAAAGCAATCAGCCCCAGCATTTT

v_call: TRBV6-6
j_call: TRBJ2-1
d_call: TRBD2
clone_size: -
cdr3_aa: CASIKRLAGANEQFF
cdr3_nt: TGTGCCAGCATCAAGCGACTAGCGGGGGCTAATGAGCAGTTCTTC

v_call: TRBV7-8
j_call: TRBJ2-5
d_call: TRBD2
clone_size: -
cdr3_aa: CASSDPRLAGGQETQYF
cdr3_nt: TGTGCCAGCAGCGACCCGCGACTAGCGGGGGGGCAAGAGACCCAGTACTTC

v_call: TRBV2
j_call: TRBJ1-1
d_call: -
clone_size: -
cdr3_aa: CASSGATGTGSTEAFF
cdr3_nt: TGTGCCAGCAGTGGAGCCACGGGCACAGGGAGCACTGAAGCTTTCTTT

v_call: TRBV13
j_call: TRBJ2-3
d_call: TRBD1
clone_size: -
cdr3_aa: CASSYGTGATDTQYF
cdr3_nt: TGTGCCAGCAGCTACGGGACAGGGGCCACAGATACGCAGTATTTT

v_call: TRBV4-2
j_call: TRBJ2-7
d_call: -
clone_size: -
cdr3_aa: CASSQVLGYEQYF
cdr3_nt: TGTGCCAGCAGCCAAGTACTCGGCTACGAGCAGTACTTC